This T cell receptor (beta chain) was identified in a study of identical twins. Healthy Caucasians supplied all donations. To note about this clonotype: Its cognate antigen is unknown.

Template switching supplied a universal primer site; unique molecular identifiers were carried on the cDNA. TCRdb ran MiXCR on the 5' RACE reads and lists one entry per CDR3 protein. The sample comprises hundreds of thousands of distinct CDR3 sequences, roughly 12% of which are singletons, and around 1.6% rests with the top ten. Findings of the study overall: Fewer insertions were carried by abundant cord blood beta clonotypes, but none was seen in memory repertoires.

The data were also submitted as part of a second study, on yellow fever vaccine responses in identical twins. That paper adds: Reportedly, the T cell response mounted by twins to vaccine seemed partly convergent, partly personalized.

This TCR derives from a woman between 18 and 29 years old in good health. The sample taken for sequencing was PBMCs.

CDR3 sequence (DNA): TGTGCCAGCGCCAGACCCCAAACATCTGGGGCCAACGTCCTGACTTTC. Its translation: CASARPQTSGANVLTF. The chain carries TRBV6-1 and TRBJ2-6; D is unclear. The germline V gene encodes CDR1 MNHNS and CDR2 SASEGT. The CDR3 consists of 16 residues. The ends were cut back, 8 bases at V and 1 base at J, with 15 bases in the middle.